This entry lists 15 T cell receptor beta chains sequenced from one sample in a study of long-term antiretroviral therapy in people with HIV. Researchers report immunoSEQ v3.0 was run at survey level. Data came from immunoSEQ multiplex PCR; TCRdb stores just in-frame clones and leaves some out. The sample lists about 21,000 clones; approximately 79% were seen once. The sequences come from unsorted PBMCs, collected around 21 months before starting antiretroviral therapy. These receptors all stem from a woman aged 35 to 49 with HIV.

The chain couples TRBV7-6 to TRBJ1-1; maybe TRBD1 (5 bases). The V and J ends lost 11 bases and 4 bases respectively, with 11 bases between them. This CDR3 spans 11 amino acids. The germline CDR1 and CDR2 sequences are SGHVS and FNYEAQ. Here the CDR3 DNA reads TGTGCCGCAGGGACTTCCACTGAAGCTTTCTTT. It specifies CAAGTSTEAFF.

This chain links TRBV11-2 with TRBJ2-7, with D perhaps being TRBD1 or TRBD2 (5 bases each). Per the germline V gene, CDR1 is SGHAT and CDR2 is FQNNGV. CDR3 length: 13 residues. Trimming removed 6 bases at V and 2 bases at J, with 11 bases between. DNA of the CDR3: TGTGCCAGCAGGTGGTTGGGGGCCTACGAGCAGTACTTC. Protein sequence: CASRWLGAYEQYF.

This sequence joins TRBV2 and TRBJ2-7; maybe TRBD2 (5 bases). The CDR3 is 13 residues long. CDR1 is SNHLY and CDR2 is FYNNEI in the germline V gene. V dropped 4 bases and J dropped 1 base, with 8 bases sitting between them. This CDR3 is CASSGRGSYEQYF. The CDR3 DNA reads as TGTGCCAGCAGTGGTAGAGGGTCCTACGAGCAGTACTTC.

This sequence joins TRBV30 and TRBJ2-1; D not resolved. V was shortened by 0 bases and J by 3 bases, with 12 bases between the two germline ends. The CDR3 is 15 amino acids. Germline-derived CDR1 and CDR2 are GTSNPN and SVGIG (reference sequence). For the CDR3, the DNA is TGTGCCTGGAGTGTACAGAACAAGCACTACAATGAGCAGTTCTTC. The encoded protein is CAWSVQNKHYNEQFF.

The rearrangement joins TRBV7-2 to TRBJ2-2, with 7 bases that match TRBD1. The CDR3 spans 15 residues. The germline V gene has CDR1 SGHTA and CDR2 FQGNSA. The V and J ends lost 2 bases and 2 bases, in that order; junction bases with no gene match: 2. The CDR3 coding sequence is TGTGCCAGCAGCTTAAGACAGGGAAACACCGGGGAGCTGTTTTTT. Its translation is CASSLRQGNTGELFF.

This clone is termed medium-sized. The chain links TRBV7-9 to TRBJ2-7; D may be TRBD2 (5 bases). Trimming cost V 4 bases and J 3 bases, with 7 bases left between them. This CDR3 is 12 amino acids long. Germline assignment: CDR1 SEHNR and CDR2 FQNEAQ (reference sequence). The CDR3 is CASSSDYYEQYF. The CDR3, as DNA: TGTGCCAGCAGCTCAGACTACTACGAGCAGTACTTC.

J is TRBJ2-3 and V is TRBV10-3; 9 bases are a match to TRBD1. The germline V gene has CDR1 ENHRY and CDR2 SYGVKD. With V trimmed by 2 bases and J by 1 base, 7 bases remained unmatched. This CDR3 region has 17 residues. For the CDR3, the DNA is TGTGCCATCAGTGAGCCCACGACAGGGGGTCGCACAGATACGCAGTATTTT. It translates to CAISEPTTGGRTDTQYF.

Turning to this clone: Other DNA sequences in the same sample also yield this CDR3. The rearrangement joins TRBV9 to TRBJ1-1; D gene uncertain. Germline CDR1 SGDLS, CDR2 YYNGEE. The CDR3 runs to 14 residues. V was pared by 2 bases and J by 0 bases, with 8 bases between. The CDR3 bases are TGTGCCAGCAGCGTTGATAGGATGAACACTGAAGCTTTCTTT. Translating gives CASSVDRMNTEAFF.

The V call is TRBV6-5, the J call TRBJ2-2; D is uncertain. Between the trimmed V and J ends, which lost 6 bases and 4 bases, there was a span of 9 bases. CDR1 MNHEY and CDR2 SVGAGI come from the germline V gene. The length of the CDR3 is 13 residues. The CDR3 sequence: CASSLPGTGELFF. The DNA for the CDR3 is TGTGCCAGCAGCCTCCCCGGCACCGGGGAGCTGTTTTTT.

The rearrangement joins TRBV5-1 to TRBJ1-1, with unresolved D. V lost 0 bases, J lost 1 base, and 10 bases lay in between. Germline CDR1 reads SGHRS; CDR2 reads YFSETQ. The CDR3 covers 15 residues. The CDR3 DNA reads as TGCGCCAGCAGCTTGGATGGATTGGAGAACACTGAAGCTTTCTTT. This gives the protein CASSLDGLENTEAFF.

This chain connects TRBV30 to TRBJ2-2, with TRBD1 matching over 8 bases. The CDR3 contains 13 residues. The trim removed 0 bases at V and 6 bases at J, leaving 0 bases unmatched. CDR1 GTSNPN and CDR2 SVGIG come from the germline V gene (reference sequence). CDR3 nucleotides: TGTGCCTGGAGTGTACAGGGGGCCGGGGAGCTGTTTTTT. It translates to CAWSVQGAGELFF.

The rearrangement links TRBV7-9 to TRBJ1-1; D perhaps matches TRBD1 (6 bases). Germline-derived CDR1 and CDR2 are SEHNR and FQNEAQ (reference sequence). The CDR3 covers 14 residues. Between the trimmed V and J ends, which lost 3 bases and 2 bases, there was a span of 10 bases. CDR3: CASSFQTGNTEAFF. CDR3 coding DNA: TGTGCCAGCAGCTTTCAGACAGGCAACACTGAAGCTTTCTTT.

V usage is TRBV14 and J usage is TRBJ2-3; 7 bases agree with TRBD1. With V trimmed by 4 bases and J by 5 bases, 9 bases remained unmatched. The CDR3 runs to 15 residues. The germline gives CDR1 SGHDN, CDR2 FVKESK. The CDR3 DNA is TGTGCCAGCAGCCCCGGACAGGCCTATAGAGATACGCAGTATTTT. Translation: CASSPGQAYRDTQYF.

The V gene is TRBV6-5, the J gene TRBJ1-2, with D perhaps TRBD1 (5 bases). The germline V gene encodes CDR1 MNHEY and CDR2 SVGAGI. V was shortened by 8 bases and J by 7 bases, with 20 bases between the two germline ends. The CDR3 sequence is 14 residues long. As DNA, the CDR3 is TGTGCCAGCTCCCAGGCCGGGGGAGTCGGTGGCTACACCTTC. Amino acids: CASSQAGGVGGYTF.

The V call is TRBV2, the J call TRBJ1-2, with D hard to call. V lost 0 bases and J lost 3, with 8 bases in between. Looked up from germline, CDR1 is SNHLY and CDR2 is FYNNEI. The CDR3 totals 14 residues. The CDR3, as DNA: TGTGCCAGCAGTGAAGCGTGGGCGGACTATGGCTACACCTTC. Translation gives CASSEAWADYGYTF. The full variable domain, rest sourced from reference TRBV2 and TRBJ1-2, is EPEVTQTPSHQVTQMGQEVILRCVPISNHLYFYWYRQILGQKVEFLVSFYNNEISEKSEIFDDQFSVERPDGSNFTLKIRSTKLEDSAMYFCASSEAWADYGYTFGSGTRLTVV.